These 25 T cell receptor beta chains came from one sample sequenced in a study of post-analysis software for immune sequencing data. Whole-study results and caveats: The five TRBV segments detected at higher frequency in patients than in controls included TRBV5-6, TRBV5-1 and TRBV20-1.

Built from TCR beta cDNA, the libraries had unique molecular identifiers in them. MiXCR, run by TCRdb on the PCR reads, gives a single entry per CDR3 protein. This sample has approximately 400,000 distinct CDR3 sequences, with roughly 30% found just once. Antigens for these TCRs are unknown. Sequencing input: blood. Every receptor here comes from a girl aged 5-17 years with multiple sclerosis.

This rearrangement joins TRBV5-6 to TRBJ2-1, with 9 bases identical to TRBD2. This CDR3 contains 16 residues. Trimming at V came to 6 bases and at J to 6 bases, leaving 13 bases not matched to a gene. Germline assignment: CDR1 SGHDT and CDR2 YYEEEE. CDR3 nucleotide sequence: TGTGCCAGCATCTTATGGCCGGGACTAGCTGGCAATGAGCAGTTCTTC. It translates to CASILWPGLAGNEQFF.

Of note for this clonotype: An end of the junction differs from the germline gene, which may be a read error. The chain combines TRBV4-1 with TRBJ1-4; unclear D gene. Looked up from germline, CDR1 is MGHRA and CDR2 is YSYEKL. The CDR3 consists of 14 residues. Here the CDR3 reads CASSQGSRNEKRFF. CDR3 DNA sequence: TGCGCCAGCAGCCAAGGAAGCAGGAATGAAAAACGGTTTTTT.

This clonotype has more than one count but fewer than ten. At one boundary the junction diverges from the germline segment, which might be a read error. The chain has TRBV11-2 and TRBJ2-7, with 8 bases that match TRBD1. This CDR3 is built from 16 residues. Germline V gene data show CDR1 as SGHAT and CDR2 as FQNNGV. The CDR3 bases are TGTACCAGCAGCTCACCTAGGACAGGGCCGTTCTACGAGCAGTACTTC. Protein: CTSSSPRTGPFYEQYF.

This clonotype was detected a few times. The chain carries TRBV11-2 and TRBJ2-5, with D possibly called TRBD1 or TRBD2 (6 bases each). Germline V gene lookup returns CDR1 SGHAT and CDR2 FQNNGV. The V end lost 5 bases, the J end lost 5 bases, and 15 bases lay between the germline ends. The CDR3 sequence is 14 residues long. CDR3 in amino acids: CASSPLGGRETQYF. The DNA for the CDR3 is TGTGCCAGCAGCCCTCTGGGGGGCCGGGAGACCCAGTACTTC.

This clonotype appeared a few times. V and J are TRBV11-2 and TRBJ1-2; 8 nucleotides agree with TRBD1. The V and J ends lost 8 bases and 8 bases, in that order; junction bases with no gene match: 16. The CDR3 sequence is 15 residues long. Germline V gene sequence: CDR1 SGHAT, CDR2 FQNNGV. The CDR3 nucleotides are TGTGCCAGCCACCCCGACTCGACAGGGGCGGAAGGCTACACCTTC. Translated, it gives CASHPDSTGAEGYTF.

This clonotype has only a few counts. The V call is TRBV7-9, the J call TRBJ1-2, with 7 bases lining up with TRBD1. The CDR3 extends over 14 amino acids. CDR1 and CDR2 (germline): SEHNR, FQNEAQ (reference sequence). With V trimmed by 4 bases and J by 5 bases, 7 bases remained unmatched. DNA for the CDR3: TGTGCCAGCAGCTCCGCGGGACAGCTATATGGCTACACCTTC. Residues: CASSSAGQLYGYTF.

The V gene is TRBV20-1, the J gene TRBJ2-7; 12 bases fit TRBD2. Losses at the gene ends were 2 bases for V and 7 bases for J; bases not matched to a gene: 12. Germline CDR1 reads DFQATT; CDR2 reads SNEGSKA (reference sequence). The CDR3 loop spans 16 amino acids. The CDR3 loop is CSARPPGLAGPNEQYF. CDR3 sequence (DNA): TGCAGTGCTAGACCCCCGGGACTAGCGGGCCCCAATGAGCAGTACTTC.

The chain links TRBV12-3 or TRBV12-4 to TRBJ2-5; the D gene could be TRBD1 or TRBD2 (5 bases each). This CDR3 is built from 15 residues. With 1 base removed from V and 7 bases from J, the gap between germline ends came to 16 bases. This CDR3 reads CASSLVGPRSGTQYF. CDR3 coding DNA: TGTGCCAGCAGTTTAGTGGGACCCCGCTCAGGGACCCAGTACTTC.

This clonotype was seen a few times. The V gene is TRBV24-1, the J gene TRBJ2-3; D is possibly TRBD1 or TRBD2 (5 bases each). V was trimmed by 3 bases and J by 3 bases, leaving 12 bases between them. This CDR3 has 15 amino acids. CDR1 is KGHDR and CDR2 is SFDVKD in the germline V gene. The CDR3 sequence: CATSDPGRSTDTQYF. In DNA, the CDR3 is TGTGCCACCAGTGATCCGGGGCGATCGACAGATACGCAGTATTTT.

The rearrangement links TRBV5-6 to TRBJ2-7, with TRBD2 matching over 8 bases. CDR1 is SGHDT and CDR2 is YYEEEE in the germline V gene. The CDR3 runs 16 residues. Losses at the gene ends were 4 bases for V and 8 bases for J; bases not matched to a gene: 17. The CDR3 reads CASSVAGSGGLGQQYF. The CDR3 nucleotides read TGTGCCAGCAGCGTAGCGGGGAGCGGTGGGCTAGGGCAGCAGTACTTC.

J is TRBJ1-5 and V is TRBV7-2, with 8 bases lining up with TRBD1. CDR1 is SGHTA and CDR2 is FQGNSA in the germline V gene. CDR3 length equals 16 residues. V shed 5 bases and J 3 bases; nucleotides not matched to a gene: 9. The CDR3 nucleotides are TGTGCCAGCAGCCAGACCGGGACAGGCAACAATCAGCCCCAGCATTTT. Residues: CASSQTGTGNNQPQHF.

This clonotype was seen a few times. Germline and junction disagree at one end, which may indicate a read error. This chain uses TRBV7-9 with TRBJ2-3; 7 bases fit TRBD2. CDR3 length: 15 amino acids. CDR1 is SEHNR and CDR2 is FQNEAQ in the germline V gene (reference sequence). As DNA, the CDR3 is TGTGCCAGCAGCTCCCTATCGGGAGGCACGGATACGCAGTATTTT. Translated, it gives CASSSLSGGTDTQYF.

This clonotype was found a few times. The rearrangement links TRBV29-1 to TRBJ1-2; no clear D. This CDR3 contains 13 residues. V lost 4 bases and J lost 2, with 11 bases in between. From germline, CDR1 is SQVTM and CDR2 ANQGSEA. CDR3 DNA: TGCAGCGTTGCGTCGGGAACCAACTATGGCTACACCTTC. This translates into CSVASGTNYGYTF. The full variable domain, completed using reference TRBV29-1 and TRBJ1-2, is SAVISQKPSRDICQRGTSLTIQCQVDSQVTMMFWYRQQPGQSLTLIATANQGSEATYESGFVIDKFPISRPNLTFSTLTVSNMSPEDSSIYLCSVASGTNYGYTFGSGTRLTVV.

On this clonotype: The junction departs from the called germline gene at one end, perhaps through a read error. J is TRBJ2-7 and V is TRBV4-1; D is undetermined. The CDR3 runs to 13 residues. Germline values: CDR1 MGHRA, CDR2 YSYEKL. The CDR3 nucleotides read TGCGCCAACAGCCTCGAACTCCCGCGGGAGCAGTACTTC. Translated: CANSLELPREQYF.

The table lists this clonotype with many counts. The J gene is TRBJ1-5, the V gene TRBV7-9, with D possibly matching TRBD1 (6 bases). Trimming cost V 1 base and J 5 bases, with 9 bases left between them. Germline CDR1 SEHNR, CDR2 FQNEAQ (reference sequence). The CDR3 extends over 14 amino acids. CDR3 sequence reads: CASSLGGGDQPQHF. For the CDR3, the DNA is TGTGCCAGCAGCTTAGGAGGGGGGGATCAGCCCCAGCATTTT. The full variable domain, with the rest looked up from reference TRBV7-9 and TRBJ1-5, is DTGVSQNPRHKITKRGQNVTFRCDPISEHNRLYWYRQTLGQGPEFLTYFQNEAQLEKSRLLSDRFSAERPKGSFSTLEIQRTEQGDSAMYLCASSLGGGDQPQHFGDGTRLSIL.

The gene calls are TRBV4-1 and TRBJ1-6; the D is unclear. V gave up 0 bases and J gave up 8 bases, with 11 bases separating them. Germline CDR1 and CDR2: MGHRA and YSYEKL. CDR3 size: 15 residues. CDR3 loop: CASSQEGSVDSPLHF. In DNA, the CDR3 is TGCGCCAGCAGCCAAGAAGGGTCAGTGGATTCACCCCTCCACTTT.

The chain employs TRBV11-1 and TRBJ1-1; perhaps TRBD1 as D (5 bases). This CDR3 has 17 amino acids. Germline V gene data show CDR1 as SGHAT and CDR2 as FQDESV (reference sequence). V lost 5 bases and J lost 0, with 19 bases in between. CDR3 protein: CASSVRGNFILNTEAFF. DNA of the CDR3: TGTGCCAGCAGCGTCCGGGGGAACTTTATCCTGAACACTGAAGCTTTCTTT.

Here the CDR3 reads CASSQAERPTDTQYF. The DNA for the CDR3 is TGTGCCAGCAGCCAGGCGGAGAGGCCCACAGATACGCAGTATTTT. The chain combines TRBV7-2 with TRBJ2-3; D is ambiguous. The germline CDR1 and CDR2 sequences are SGHTA and FQGNSA. Trimming took off 5 bases at V and 2 bases at J, with 14 bases between the two ends. The CDR3 length is 15 residues.

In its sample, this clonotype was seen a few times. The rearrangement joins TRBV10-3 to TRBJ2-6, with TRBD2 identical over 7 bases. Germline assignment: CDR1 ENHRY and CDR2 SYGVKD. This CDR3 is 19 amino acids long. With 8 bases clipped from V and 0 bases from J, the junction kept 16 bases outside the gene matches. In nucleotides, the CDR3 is TGTGCCATCGGGAGCGGGGAAGAAGGGCTTAGCTCTGGGGCCAACGTCCTGACTTTC. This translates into CAIGSGEEGLSSGANVLTF.

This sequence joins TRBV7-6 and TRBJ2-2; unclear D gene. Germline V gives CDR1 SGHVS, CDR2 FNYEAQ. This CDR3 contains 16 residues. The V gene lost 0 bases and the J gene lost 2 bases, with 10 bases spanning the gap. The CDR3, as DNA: TGTGCCAGCAGCTTAGCGGGTAATACCAACACCGGGGAGCTGTTTTTT. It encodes CASSLAGNTNTGELFF.

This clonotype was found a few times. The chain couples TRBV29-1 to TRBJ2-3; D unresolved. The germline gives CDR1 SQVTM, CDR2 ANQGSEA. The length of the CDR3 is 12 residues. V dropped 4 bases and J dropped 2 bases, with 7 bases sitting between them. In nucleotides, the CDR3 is TGCAGCGTTGGGGCGGACACAGATACGCAGTATTTT. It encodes CSVGADTDTQYF.

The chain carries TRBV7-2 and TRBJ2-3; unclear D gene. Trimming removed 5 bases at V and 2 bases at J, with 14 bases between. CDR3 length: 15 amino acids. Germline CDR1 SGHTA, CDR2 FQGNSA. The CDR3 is CASSVTNGVTDTQYF. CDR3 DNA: TGTGCCAGCAGCGTCACCAACGGAGTCACAGATACGCAGTATTTT.

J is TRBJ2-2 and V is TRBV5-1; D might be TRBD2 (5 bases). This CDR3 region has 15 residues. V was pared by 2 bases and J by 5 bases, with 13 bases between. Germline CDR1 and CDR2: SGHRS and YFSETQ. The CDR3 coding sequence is TGCGCCAGCAGCTTTCTCACTAGTCAAACCGGGGAGCTGTTTTTT. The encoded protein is CASSFLTSQTGELFF.

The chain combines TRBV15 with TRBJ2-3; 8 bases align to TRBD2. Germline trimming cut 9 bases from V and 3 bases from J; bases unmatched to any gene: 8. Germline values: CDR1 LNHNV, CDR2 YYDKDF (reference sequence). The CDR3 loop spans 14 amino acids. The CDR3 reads CATKSAGATDTQYF. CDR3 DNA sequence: TGTGCCACTAAATCAGCGGGGGCGACAGATACGCAGTATTTT.

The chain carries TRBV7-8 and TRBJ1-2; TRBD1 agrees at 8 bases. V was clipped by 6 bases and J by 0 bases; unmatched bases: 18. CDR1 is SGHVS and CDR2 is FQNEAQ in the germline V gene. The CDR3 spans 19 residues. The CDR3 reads CASSPPWGTGDSTNYGYTF. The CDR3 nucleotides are TGTGCCAGCAGTCCCCCGTGGGGGACAGGAGACTCAACTAACTATGGCTACACCTTC.